The TCR beta chain under discussion was sequenced for a study of blood T cell repertoires in COVID-19. Original data processing: Scientists estimated how many nucleated cells there were by amplifying reference gene primers. Produced via immunoSEQ multiplex PCR; TCRdb's table is partial and in-frame only. V, J and clone size reflect that table, while D and trimming were determined from the DNA. This sample has about 260,000 clones, with around 90% found just once. CDR1 is ENHRY and CDR2 is SYGVKD in the germline V gene. This CDR3 is 13 amino acids long. The V gene end was trimmed by 6 bases and the J gene end by 3 bases; junction bases not matched to a gene: 3. This clone was observed a few times. Membership in each cohort depended on participant-reported clinical history.

This chain connects TRBV10-3 to TRBJ1-1, with TRBD1 matching 8 bases. This TCR was sampled from a young woman with acute COVID-19. Material: PBMCs or T cells enriched from blood (not recorded which). The CDR3 DNA reads as TGTGCCATCAGACAGGGGGGGGACACTGAAGCTTTCTTT. This sequence encodes CAIRQGGDTEAFF.